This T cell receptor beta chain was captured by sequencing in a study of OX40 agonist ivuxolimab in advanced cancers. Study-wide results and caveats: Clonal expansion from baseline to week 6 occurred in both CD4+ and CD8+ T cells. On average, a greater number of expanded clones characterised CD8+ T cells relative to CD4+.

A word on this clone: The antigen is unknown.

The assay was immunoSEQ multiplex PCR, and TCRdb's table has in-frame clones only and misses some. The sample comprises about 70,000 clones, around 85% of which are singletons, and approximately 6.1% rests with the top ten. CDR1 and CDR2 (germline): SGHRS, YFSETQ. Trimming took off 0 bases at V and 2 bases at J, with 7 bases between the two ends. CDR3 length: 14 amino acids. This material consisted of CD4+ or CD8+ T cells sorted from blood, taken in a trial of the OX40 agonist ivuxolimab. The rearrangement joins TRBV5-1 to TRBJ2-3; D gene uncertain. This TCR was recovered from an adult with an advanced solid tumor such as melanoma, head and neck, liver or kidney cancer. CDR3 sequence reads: CASSLASDTDTQYF. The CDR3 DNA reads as TGCGCCAGCAGCTTGGCCTCAGACACAGATACGCAGTATTTT.